Below, 12 T cell receptor beta chains from the same sample are listed, as sequenced in a study of T cell changes during pregnancy in multiple sclerosis. Generated by immunoSEQ multiplex PCR, the TCRdb table keeps only in-frame clones and is missing some. Here the sample spans approximately 80,000 clones, around 93% being singletons. The input for sequencing was PBMCs, taken in the first trimester of pregnancy. These receptors were collected from a female donor in good health, serving as a control in a pregnancy study. Some clones in this sample may be carry-over from other donors' samples.

The genes are TRBV29-1 and TRBJ2-3; 7 bases are shared with TRBD2. This CDR3 is built from 14 residues. The germline CDR1 and CDR2 sequences are SQVTM and ANQGSEA. The V and J ends lost 8 bases and 0 bases, in that order; junction bases with no gene match: 8. The CDR3 nucleotides read TGCAGCATACGGGAAGCGGGAAGCACAGATACGCAGTATTTT. This encodes CSIREAGSTDTQYF.

This clone was recorded only once. The chain joins TRBV9 to TRBJ2-1; 10 bases line up with TRBD2. The V segment lost 0 bases and the J segment 7 bases; nucleotides outside the gene matches: 4. The CDR3 covers 15 residues. CDR1 and CDR2 from the germline V gene are SGDLS and YYNGEE. The CDR3 DNA is TGTGCCAGCAGCGTAGAACTAGCGGGAAAAAATGAGCAGTTCTTC. Its translation: CASSVELAGKNEQFF.

The gene calls are TRBV7-2 and TRBJ2-3; 9 nucleotides line up with TRBD2. The CDR3 is 15 amino acids. Germline CDR1 reads SGHTA; CDR2 reads FQGNSA. The J segment lost 2 bases and the V segment lost 4 bases, leaving 4 bases of the junction unmatched. CDR3 in amino acids: CASSSTSGPTDTQYF. CDR3 bases: TGTGCCAGCAGCTCGACTAGCGGCCCCACAGATACGCAGTATTTT.

The chain links TRBV12-1 to TRBJ1-5; TRBD1, the D gene given by the table, was not confirmed from the DNA. TRBV12-1 is flagged as a pseudogene. The CDR3 sequence is 13 residues long. CDR3: CASSYDRWQPQHF. The CDR3 DNA sequence: TGTGCCAGCAGCTATGACAGGTGGCAGCCCCAGCATTTT.

CDR3 protein: CSAYTSGTQYF. The CDR3 bases are TGCAGTGCGTATACTAGCGGTACGCAGTATTTT. The chain carries TRBV20-1 and TRBJ2-3; 8 nucleotides align to TRBD2. J lost 8 bases, V lost 6 bases, and 4 bases had no gene match. CDR1 DFQATT and CDR2 SNEGSKA come from the germline V gene (reference sequence). This CDR3 is 11 amino acids long.

The chain is built from TRBV29-1 and TRBJ1-4; 10 positions agree with TRBD1. The J segment lost 5 bases and the V segment lost 6 bases, leaving 9 bases of the junction unmatched. Looked up from germline, CDR1 is SQVTM and CDR2 is ANQGSEA. The CDR3 has 15 amino acids. CDR3: CSVASDRGANEKLFF. CDR3 nucleotide sequence: TGCAGCGTCGCGTCGGACAGGGGGGCAAATGAAAAACTGTTTTTT.

The rearrangement links TRBV29-1 to TRBJ2-7; D unresolved. CDR3 length equals 12 residues. Trimming took 4 bases from V and 3 from J, leaving 10 bases between them. The germline CDR1 and CDR2 sequences are SQVTM and ANQGSEA. For the CDR3, the DNA is TGCAGCGTTGGACATCGTGTCTACGAGCAGTACTTC. It specifies CSVGHRVYEQYF.

The gene calls are TRBV11-2 and TRBJ2-1; D is unclear. Per germline, CDR1 SGHAT and CDR2 FQNNGV. V was clipped by 5 bases and J by 7 bases, with 9 bases between them. The CDR3 is 12 amino acids. This CDR3 is CASSPLRNEQFF. The CDR3 DNA follows: TGTGCCAGCAGCCCATTGAGGAATGAGCAGTTCTTC.

V gene TRBV2 combines with J gene TRBJ2-5, with 11 bases aligning to TRBD2. The CDR3 consists of 16 residues. With 4 bases clipped from V and 1 base from J, the junction kept 5 bases outside the gene matches. CDR1 is SNHLY, CDR2 FYNNEI, per germline. CDR3 DNA sequence: TGTGCCAGCAGTGCACTAGCGGGGGAAGTCCAAGAGACCCAGTACTTC. Amino acid sequence: CASSALAGEVQETQYF.

This clone has just one count. The V and J genes are TRBV28 and TRBJ2-7; 9 nucleotides agree with TRBD1. V lost 8 bases to trimming and J lost 4 bases; unmatched junction nucleotides: 6. Per germline, CDR1 MDHEN and CDR2 SYDVKM. The CDR3 is 13 amino acids. DNA of the CDR3: TGTGCCAGCTATGACAGGGGGGGATACGAGCAGTACTTC. Translation gives CASYDRGGYEQYF. The whole variable domain, remainder taken from reference TRBV28 and TRBJ2-7, is DVKVTQSSRYLVKRTGEKVFLECVQDMDHENMFWYRQDPGLGLRLIYFSYDVKMKEKGDIPEGYSVSREKKERFSLILESASTNQTSMYLCASYDRGGYEQYFGPGTRLTVT.

V gene TRBV19 combines with J gene TRBJ2-1, with D tentatively TRBD1 (6 bases). Germline V gene data show CDR1 as LNHDA and CDR2 as SQIVND (reference sequence). V was cut by 5 bases and J by 4 bases, with 15 bases left in between. The CDR3 loop spans 15 amino acids. CDR3 residues: CASSLTGSPYNEQFF. In DNA, the CDR3 is TGTGCCAGTAGTTTAACAGGGTCTCCATACAATGAGCAGTTCTTC.

The chain has TRBV4-2 and TRBJ2-2; the match to TRBD1 covers 9 bases. This CDR3 is built from 16 residues. Germline CDR1 is LGHNA and CDR2 is YNFKEQ. The J segment lost 7 bases and the V segment lost 1 base, leaving 7 bases of the junction unmatched. CDR3 coding DNA: TGTGCCAGCAGCCAAGGCATGACAGGGGGGGGCGGGGAGCTGTTTTTT. It codes for CASSQGMTGGGGELFF.